A single sample gave rise to the 18 T cell receptor beta chains below, sequenced in a study of T-cell reconstitution after alpha-beta-depleted transplantation in children. Unique molecular identifiers were incorporated into the prepared TCRbeta library. TCRdb reprocessed the PCR reads with MiXCR, giving one entry per CDR3 protein. The table lists approximately 99,000 distinct CDR3 sequences, about 6% of them singletons. Specimen: PBMCs, mostly from graft donor cells, collected 360 days after TCRalphabeta/CD19-depleted stem cell transplant. The receptors derive from a male patient between 2 and 10 years old who had a stem cell transplant for acute lymphoblastic leukemia, so the T cells may come from the graft donor.

This clonotype was detected many times. The germline gene is not matched at one end of the junction; a read error may be the cause. The chain uses TRBV6-1 and TRBJ2-7, with D uncertain. Germline loops: CDR1 MNHNS, CDR2 SASEGT. The CDR3 is 11 residues long. CDR3 amino acids: CASSPGPEPYF. For the CDR3, the DNA is TGTGCCAGCAGTCCCGGTCCTGAGCCGTACTTC.

This clonotype was detected ten times or more. The V call is TRBV7-8, the J call TRBJ2-7; the match to TRBD2 covers 8 bases. Germline assignment: CDR1 SGHVS and CDR2 FQNEAQ. This CDR3 comprises 15 residues. After removal of 2 bases from V and 3 bases from J, the junction contained 6 bases not matched to a gene. The DNA of the CDR3 is TGTGCCAGCAGCTTACGGGAGACTAGCGACTACGAGCAGTACTTC. Translation gives CASSLRETSDYEQYF.

This clonotype has at least ten counts. The chain uses TRBV7-2 and TRBJ2-6; TRBD1 matches at 7 bases. The CDR3 has 16 amino acids. The germline CDR1 and CDR2 sequences are SGHTA and FQGNSA. V was clipped by 4 bases and J by 2 bases; unmatched bases: 5. As DNA, the CDR3 is TGTGCCAGCAGCTATAGAACAGGGGCTGGGGCCAACGTCCTGACTTTC. Encoded protein: CASSYRTGAGANVLTF.

This clonotype appeared many times. The V call is TRBV12-3 or TRBV12-4, the J call TRBJ2-7; the match to TRBD1 covers 9 bases. The CDR3 totals 16 residues. V dropped 6 bases and J dropped 2; count of bases not matched to a gene: 11. The CDR3 loop is CASSFDGTGSTYEQYF. The CDR3 DNA follows: TGTGCCAGCAGCTTTGATGGGACAGGGTCCACCTACGAGCAGTACTTC.

This chain uses TRBV6-5 with TRBJ1-1; possible D gene TRBD1, 5 bases. The germline V gene has CDR1 MNHEY and CDR2 SVGAGI. V shed 2 bases and J shed 4 bases, with 8 bases lying between them. CDR3 size: 13 residues. CDR3 DNA sequence: TGTGCCAGCAGTTACGCTGGGGGCACTGAAGCTTTCTTT. It encodes CASSYAGGTEAFF.

This clonotype was counted ten times or more. This chain connects TRBV7-9 to TRBJ2-5; the D is unclear. Germline CDR1 SEHNR, CDR2 FQNEAQ (reference sequence). V was trimmed by 5 bases and J by 1 base, leaving 8 bases between them. The CDR3 covers 13 residues. CDR3 amino acids: CASSPPLQETQYF. The DNA for the CDR3 is TGTGCCAGCAGCCCCCCTCTCCAAGAGACCCAGTACTTC.

This chain links TRBV30 with TRBJ1-6; a possible D gene is TRBD1 (5 bases). From germline, CDR1 is GTSNPN and CDR2 SVGIG (reference sequence). This CDR3 has 15 residues. V lost 2 bases and J 7 bases, leaving 15 bases between the germline ends. The CDR3 DNA is TGTGCCTGGAGTCCAGGGCCCGGTGGGAATTCACCCCTCCACTTT. Translation gives CAWSPGPGGNSPLHF.

Only a few counts were recorded for this clonotype. The rearrangement uses TRBV4-2 and TRBJ1-1; D is ambiguous. The V gene lost 4 bases and the J gene lost 3 bases, with 15 bases spanning the gap. Germline-derived CDR1 and CDR2 are LGHNA and YNFKEQ. The CDR3 loop spans 15 amino acids. This chain's CDR3 is CASSPRAGPYTEAFF. The CDR3 bases are TGTGCCAGCAGCCCCCGGGCCGGACCTTACACTGAAGCTTTCTTT.

The CDR3 nucleotides are TGTGCCAGCAGCTACGGGGGAGGGGGTTCACCCCTCCACTTT. Amino acid sequence: CASSYGGGGSPLHF. V gene TRBV6-5 combines with J gene TRBJ1-6; maybe TRBD1 (6 bases). The V end was cut by 6 bases, the J end by 9 bases, with 15 bases between. The CDR3 has 14 amino acids. Germline CDR1 reads MNHEY; CDR2 reads SVGAGI.

This clonotype was seen many times. The gene calls are TRBV7-2 and TRBJ2-5; D ambiguous. V was trimmed by 0 bases and J by 5 bases, leaving 16 bases between them. CDR3 length: 16 residues. Looked up from germline, CDR1 is SGHTA and CDR2 is FQGNSA. CDR3 coding DNA: TGTGCCAGCAGCTTAGCGTCTAGGAGAGTATGGGAGACCCAGTACTTC. Amino acid sequence: CASSLASRRVWETQYF. The full variable domain, rest sourced from reference TRBV7-2 and TRBJ2-5, is GAGVSQSPSNKVTEKGKDVELRCDPISGHTALYWYRQSLGQGLEFLIYFQGNSAPDKSGLPSDRFSAERTGGSVSTLTIQRTQQEDSAVYLCASSLASRRVWETQYFGPGTRLLVL.

This clonotype was seen many times. The V gene is TRBV29-1, the J gene TRBJ1-1; D gene unclear. The CDR3 spans 13 residues. Trimming stripped 4 bases from V and 0 bases from J, with 9 bases between. Germline V lookup: CDR1 SQVTM, CDR2 ANQGSEA. CDR3 DNA: TGCAGCGTTGGGGCCAGCATGAACACTGAAGCTTTCTTT. Translating gives CSVGASMNTEAFF.

This clonotype was detected many times. V usage is TRBV25-1 and J usage is TRBJ2-4; maybe TRBD2 (6 bases). V was shortened by 1 base and J by 9 bases, with 10 bases between the two germline ends. This CDR3 has 13 residues. Germline CDR1 is MGHDK and CDR2 is SYGVNS. In DNA, the CDR3 is TGTGCCAGCAGTGAATTCGGGGGAGGCATTCAGTACTTC. This sequence encodes CASSEFGGGIQYF.

This clonotype was seen ten or more times. V usage is TRBV9 and J usage is TRBJ2-7, with D uncertain. Between the trimmed V and J ends, which lost 6 bases and 3 bases, there was a span of 7 bases. The CDR3 consists of 11 residues. The germline V gene has CDR1 SGDLS and CDR2 YYNGEE. The CDR3 loop reads CASTFSYEQYF. DNA for the CDR3: TGTGCCAGCACCTTTAGCTACGAGCAGTACTTC. The variable domain in full, completed from reference TRBV9 and TRBJ2-7, reads DSGVTQTPKHLITATGQRVTLRCSPRSGDLSVYWYQQSLDQGLQFLIQYYNGEERAKGNILERFSAQQFPDLHSELNLSSLELGDSALYFCASTFSYEQYFGPGTRLTVT.

This chain joins TRBV7-9 and TRBJ1-2; TRBD1 matches at 10 bases. Germline V gene lookup returns CDR1 SEHNR and CDR2 FQNEAQ (reference sequence). This CDR3 has 15 amino acids. J gave up 8 bases and V 7 bases, and 13 bases lay outside the gene matches. The CDR3 region is CASILSGTGVEGYTF. The CDR3 coding sequence is TGTGCCAGCATCCTATCCGGGACAGGGGTTGAGGGCTACACCTTC.

This sequence joins TRBV4-1 and TRBJ2-3; a possible D gene is TRBD2 (6 bases). The CDR3 is made up of 16 amino acids. Trimming shortened V by 1 base and J by 1 base, and 12 bases separated the two germline ends. Per the germline V gene, CDR1 is MGHRA and CDR2 is YSYEKL. The CDR3 spells CASSQGASVRTDTQYF. The DNA of the CDR3 is TGCGCCAGCAGCCAAGGGGCTAGCGTACGCACAGATACGCAGTATTTT.

There are many counts of this clonotype. The rearrangement joins TRBV11-2 to TRBJ2-2, with D possibly TRBD1 on 6 matching bases. The CDR3 length is 14 residues. CDR1 and CDR2 from the germline V gene are SGHAT and FQNNGV. V dropped 5 bases and J dropped 7 bases, with 14 bases sitting between them. CDR3 nucleotides: TGTGCCAGCAGCAAGACAGGAGGCGGCGGGGAGCTGTTTTTT. The encoded protein is CASSKTGGGGELFF.

This clonotype was seen repeatedly, ten times or more. J is TRBJ2-7 and V is TRBV27, with 11 bases lining up with TRBD1. Germline V gives CDR1 MNHEY, CDR2 SMNVEV (reference sequence). V was pared by 5 bases and J by 0 bases, with 6 bases of the junction left unmatched. The CDR3 has 16 residues. The CDR3 loop is CASSVRDRGASYEQYF. As DNA, the CDR3 is TGTGCCAGCAGTGTCCGGGACAGGGGGGCCTCCTACGAGCAGTACTTC.

This clonotype was seen repeatedly, ten times or more. The J gene is TRBJ2-3, the V gene TRBV11-2, with D perhaps TRBD2 (6 bases). The CDR3 is 15 residues long. Germline lookup yields CDR1 SGHAT and CDR2 FQNNGV. Trimming pared 2 bases from V and 2 bases from J, leaving 11 bases between. CDR3 amino acids: CASSLKGRHTDTQYF. CDR3 nucleotide sequence: TGTGCCAGCAGCTTAAAAGGGAGGCACACAGATACGCAGTATTTT. Full variable domain (outside the CDR3, taken from reference TRBV11-2 and TRBJ2-3): EAGVAQSPRYKIIEKRQSVAFWCNPISGHATLYWYQQILGQGPKLLIQFQNNGVVDDSQLPKDRFSAERLKGVDSTLKIQPAKLEDSAVYLCASSLKGRHTDTQYFGPGTRLTVL.